This entry features one TCR beta chain sequence. No antigen is known for it. Per-nucleotide qualities are absent, and no much larger clonotype sits a single base away. This entry belongs to a study of regulatory T cells in long-lasting Graves disease (dated by TCRdb to the early 2020s). About the investigation overall: Antithyroid drugs had been taken for less than 3 months by newly diagnosed Graves' disease patients. This study used TCR sequencing and RNA sequencing of peripheral blood to compare persistent Graves' disease patients against newly diagnosed Graves' disease patients. The study took place in China and was registered as a clinical trial. A total of 33 samples underwent TCR sequencing, from about 13 patients with persistent Graves' disease and 20 or so patients with newly diagnosed Graves' disease.

Reading the label with the study, this specimen's time point is: newly diagnosed GD, antithyroid drugs for less than 3 months. RNA was extracted from PBMCs in TRIzol for both TCR sequencing and RNA sequencing. The diagnosis of Graves' disease was made according to American Thyroid Association guidelines. Patients were recruited from an endocrinology department in Xi'an, China. Each patient gave roughly 8.4 milliliters of peripheral blood, collected in an EDTA anticoagulant tube. Ficoll Paque Plus density gradient separation was used to isolate PBMCs, and no further T cell sorting was performed. An Agilent 2100 Bioanalyzer and agarose gel were used to check RNA quality, while a NanoDrop 2000 measured RNA concentration. V gives up 1 base and J gives up 0 bases, and the segment between their germline ends measures 10 bases. CDR1 and CDR2 are drawn from the germline V gene (reference sequence): SEHNR, FQNEAQ. Including cysteine and phenylalanine, the CDR3 has 16 amino acids. Solely the CDR3 DNA is kept, with 48 bases framed from the first base.

Receptor amplification or capture employed multiplex PCR. The reads were generated on an Illumina HiSeq 4000. To build TCR beta libraries, CDR3 regions were amplified by Arm-PCR using iRepertoire HTBI primers. Before sequencing, the PCR products went through gel purification. As for how the authors treated the data: A total of 62 TRBV and 14 TRBJ segments were identified across samples and were used for gene usage analysis of CDR3 amino acid clonotypes. Filtered high-quality paired reads were merged into contigs using COPE and FqMerger. BLAST was used to align contigs to the IMGT TRBV, TRBD and TRBJ reference genes, and CDR3 was defined following IMGT. Highly expanded clones were defined as clonotypes with a frequency above 0.1%. Shannon entropy served as the measure of repertoire diversity, while the Gini coefficient captured V-J evenness. A clonotype was considered public if more than one individual shared it. TCRdb ran its own pipeline on the public reads, namely fastp trimming at Q25 and MiXCR clone calling, and kept in-frame beta chains. Rows with one shared CDR3 protein collapse into an entry with the most common genes and DNA. TCRdb, rather than the study authors, made the V and J calls. The sample table holds approximately 400,000 distinct CDR3 sequences, of which about 15% were seen once. Around 15% of the sample is held by the ten biggest clonotypes.

What the work shows at the level of the full study, not this receptor alone: The study examined only peripheral blood because the primary lesion, thyroid tissue, could not be accessed. The authors acknowledged the small sample size as a limitation that may reduce accuracy. TRBV28, TRBJ1-2 and TRBJ2-5 were preferentially used in persistent disease, while TRBV20-1 and TRBJ2-1 were favored in newly diagnosed disease. Sequencing and analysis were limited to the TCR beta chain. Lower TCR Shannon entropy and fewer highly expanded clones were observed in persistent Graves' disease patients than in newly diagnosed patients, which suggested clonal expansion. A larger number of public clonotypes was shared among persistent patients (fewer than 3,000) than among newly diagnosed patients (roughly 930).

Separately, the same data were catalogued under a study of T cells in Graves' hyperthyroidism and ophthalmopathy. From the second report: Stable Graves' hyperthyroidism was defined as no progression to ophthalmopathy during 18 months of follow-up. Hyperthyroidism patients were newly diagnosed, had a disease duration of under 2 months, and were aged 18 to 65 years. Any patient with an uncontrolled infection, another autoimmune disease, pregnancy or lactation was excluded. Diagnoses were based on clinical symptoms, serum thyroxine and TRAb, thyroid ultrasound and orbital computed tomography. The TCR CDR3 was subjected to a first round of RT-PCR using the HTBI primer set and the Qiagen OneStep RT-PCR kit. Blood samples also contained most of the expanded thyroid clonotypes (frequency above 0.001), which suggests that blood repertoires may reflect thyroid immune responses. Ophthalmopathy was separated from stable hyperthyroidism by a 13 V-J signature model, with over 85% sensitivity and about 84% specificity obtained in cross-validation and 80%/75% obtained in testing. During validation, the model predicted progression to ophthalmopathy a median of approximately six months ahead of onset, with around 71% sensitivity and roughly 75% specificity. To identify TCR V-J signatures that set the groups apart, the researchers used a discovery cohort of 100 patients, made up of 40 to 45 with Graves' ophthalmopathy and some 58 with stable Graves' hyperthyroidism. Prospective prediction of ophthalmopathy was tested in an independent validation cohort consisting of some 18 hyperthyroidism patients and some 17 patients who later progressed to ophthalmopathy. The 95 to 100 discovery patients were randomly divided into training and test sets at a 7:3 ratio. Thyroid tissue and blood T-cell repertoires from six Graves' hyperthyroidism patients were also compared in the study. Following sampling, methimazole starting at 30 mg daily was given to hyperthyroidism patients, and high-dose intravenous methylprednisolone was given to ophthalmopathy patients. A second multiplex PCR round built the libraries, followed by size selection and purification. Libraries were sequenced paired-end with 100 bp reads on an Illumina HiSeq2000. SOAPnuke was used to process the raw data, removing reads that contained adapters or uncalled bases, had a mean Phred below 15, or lacked an exact match to the constant primer or identifier. COPE v1.2.5 was used to merge the high-quality paired reads, and each unique nucleotide sequence was defined as a clonotype. MiTCR v1.1 was used to align clonotypes to the IMGT TRBV, TRBD and TRBJ reference segments. The analysis included only V-J combinations with a frequency above 0.0001, which together covered about 99% of the repertoires. A TCS score was defined as the ratio between F50 (clonal expansion) and ExV (chaos), using BLOSUM62-based TCRdist between CDR3 peptides within each V-J. Welch's t-statistics and random forest reduced roughly 540 V-J features to 13, which were used in a naive Bayes classifier (R e1071). No statistical method was used to fix the sample size in advance, and group allocation was not hidden from the investigators. TCR Vbeta CDR3 sequencing of roughly 140 peripheral blood samples (more than 40 ophthalmopathy, over 70 hyperthyroidism and approximately 17 progressor patients) is reported in the paper.

This sequence was found in a woman aged 30 to 39 with Graves disease. Donor details come from another sample of the same person, matched by shared clones. Sequencing was performed on peripheral blood mononuclear cells (PBMCs), taken at new diagnosis, from a patient treated with antithyroid drugs. The chain is made from TRBV7-9 and TRBJ1-3; too little of a D gene remains to name it. The DNA sequence is TGTGCCAGCAGCTTAGACGGATTAAGCTCTGGAAACACCATATATTTT. The encoded protein is CASSLDGLSSGNTIYF.